This T cell receptor (beta chain) is drawn from a study of blood T cell repertoires in COVID-19. The authors' processing: Estimated nucleated cell counts came from reference gene primer amplification. Only in-frame clones appear in the TCRdb table, and some are missing; sequencing was by immunoSEQ multiplex PCR. That table gives V, J and clone size, and the DNA gave D and trimming. Of some 100,000 clones in the sample, roughly 86% are singletons; the top ten hold 10%. This clone was found a few times. V was clipped by 0 bases and J by 2 bases, with 11 bases between them. The germline V gene encodes CDR1 ENHRY and CDR2 SYGVKD. CDR3 length: 15 residues.

The clonotype originates from a man between 50 and 59 years old with acute or convalescent COVID-19. Sequenced sample: peripheral blood. The chain carries TRBV10-3 and TRBJ2-7; the D is unclear. The CDR3 here is CAISESNTLTYEQYF. CDR3 nucleotide sequence: TGTGCCATCAGTGAGTCGAACACGTTAACCTACGAGCAGTACTTC.